This T cell receptor (beta chain) was profiled in a study of identifying expanded T cells in peripheral blood. The data were produced by immunoSEQ multiplex PCR, yet TCRdb's version contains in-frame clones alone and is incomplete. The sample consists of 120,000 or so clones, 84% of them appearing once. The CDR3 consists of 16 residues. V lost 0 bases to trimming and J lost 7 bases, with 19 bases between them. Germline CDR1 SGHTS, CDR2 YDEGEE. This clonotype was obtained from a person aged 18 to 75 in good health. J is TRBJ2-5 and V is TRBV5-8, with D perhaps given as TRBD1 or TRBD2 (5 bases each). The sample comprised blood. The CDR3 nucleotides read TGTGCCAGCAGCTTGGTGTTAGGTCAGGGAGAGGTGACCCAGTACTTC. Translating gives CASSLVLGQGEVTQYF.